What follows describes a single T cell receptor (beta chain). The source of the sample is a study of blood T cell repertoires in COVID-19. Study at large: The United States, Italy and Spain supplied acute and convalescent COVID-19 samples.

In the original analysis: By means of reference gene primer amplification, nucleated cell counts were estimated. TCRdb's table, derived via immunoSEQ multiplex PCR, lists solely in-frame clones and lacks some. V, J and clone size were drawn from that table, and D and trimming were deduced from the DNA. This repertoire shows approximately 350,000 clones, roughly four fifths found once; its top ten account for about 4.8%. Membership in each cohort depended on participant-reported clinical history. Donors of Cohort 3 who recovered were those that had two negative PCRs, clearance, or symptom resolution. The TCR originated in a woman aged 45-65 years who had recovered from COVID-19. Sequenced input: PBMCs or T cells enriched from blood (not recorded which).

The CDR3 spells CASSEQGRSGNTIYF. Written as DNA, the CDR3 is TGTGCCAGTAGTGAACAGGGGCGCTCTGGAAACACCATATATTTT. The chain joins TRBV19 to TRBJ1-3; TRBD1 matches at 7 bases. Trimming took 5 bases from V and 0 from J; bases not matched to a gene: 4. CDR1 LNHDA and CDR2 SQIVND come from the germline V gene (reference sequence). This CDR3 spans 15 amino acids.